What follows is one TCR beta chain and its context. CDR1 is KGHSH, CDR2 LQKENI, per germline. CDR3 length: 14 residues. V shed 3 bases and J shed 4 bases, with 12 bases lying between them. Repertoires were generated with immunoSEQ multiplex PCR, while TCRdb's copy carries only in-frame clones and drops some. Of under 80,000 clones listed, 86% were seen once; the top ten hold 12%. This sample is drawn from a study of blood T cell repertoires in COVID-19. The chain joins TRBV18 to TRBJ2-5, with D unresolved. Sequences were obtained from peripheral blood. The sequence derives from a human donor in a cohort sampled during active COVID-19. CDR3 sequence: CASSPPSYRETQYF. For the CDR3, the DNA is TGTGCCAGCTCACCCCCCTCCTACCGAGAGACCCAGTACTTC.